This T cell receptor (beta chain) was identified during a study of T cell responses to AZD1222 COVID-19 vaccine. Repertoires were generated with immunoSEQ multiplex PCR, while TCRdb's copy carries only in-frame clones and drops some. The sample consists of 110,000 to 150,000 clones, about 90% of them appearing once. On this clone: At one of its ends the junction is not consistent with the germline gene, which may arise from a read error.

Sequencing was performed on peripheral blood, taken 28 days after the second AZD1222 dose. This TCR came from an adult who received the AZD1222 COVID-19 vaccine.

CDR3 region: CSPSSGTGYEQYF. CDR3 DNA sequence: TGCAGTCCTAGTAGCGGGACGGGCTACGAGCAGTACTTC. This sequence joins TRBV20-1 and TRBJ2-7; 8 bases match TRBD2. This CDR3 spans 13 amino acids. Germline V gene data show CDR1 as DFQATT and CDR2 as SNEGSKA (reference sequence).